In its sample, the clone carrying this T cell receptor beta chain was seen a few times. Its specificity is unknown. This sample was taken from a study of T-cell reconstitution after alpha-beta-depleted transplantation in children. Study results and caveats: From surviving recipient T cells and thymic progenitors came the high day-60 TCRbeta diversity observed in some patients.

The CDR3 extends over 11 amino acids. V lost 7 bases to trimming and J lost 8 bases, with 11 bases between them. Preparation of the TCRbeta library involved a method that used unique molecular identifiers. TCRdb reprocessed the PCR reads with MiXCR, giving one entry per CDR3 protein. This repertoire shows about 500,000 distinct CDR3 sequences, 11% found once; its top ten account for roughly 15%. This sample comprised PBMCs, mostly from graft donor cells, obtained 180 days after TCRalphabeta/CD19-depleted stem cell transplant. The chain combines TRBV12-3 or TRBV12-4 with TRBJ1-2; the D is unclear. This sequence originates from a female patient younger than 10 who had a stem cell transplant for aplastic anemia, so the T cells may come from the graft donor. The CDR3 bases are TGTGCCAGCAAGGCAGGTGGAGGCTACACCTTC. Amino acids: CASKAGGGYTF.